This TCR beta chain was obtained from a study of T cells in Graves' hyperthyroidism and ophthalmopathy. Study observations and caveats: Most thyroid clonotypes expanded above 0.001 were also detected in blood. The model predicted ophthalmopathy a median around seven months before onset.

The authors obtained PBMCs from more than 9.5 ml of fresh peripheral blood. To note about this clonotype: Its antigen remains unknown.

Amplification targeted TCR beta CDR3 regions from RNA transcripts. The HTBI primer set served for first-round RT-PCR of the TCR CDR3. TCRdb re-analysed the multiplex PCR reads in MiXCR, keeping a single row per CDR3 protein. Of almost 500,000 distinct CDR3 sequences listed, 22% are singletons. The CDR3 loop spans 10 amino acids. V shed 6 bases and J shed 4 bases, with 2 bases lying between them. CDR1 and CDR2 (germline): SGHAT, FQNNGV. The sequence came from a woman in her 70s with Graves' ophthalmopathy. The material sequenced was blood. The rearrangement links TRBV11-2 to TRBJ2-3; D gene unclear. The CDR3 is CASSSDTQYF. As DNA, the CDR3 is TGTGCCAGCAGTTCAGATACGCAGTATTTT.